Listed here are 10 T cell receptor beta chains from one sample, sequenced in a study of CXCR3-negative and CXCR3-positive naive CD8 T cells. All TRB cDNA libraries came from 5' RACE performed with UMI labels. TCRdb reprocessed the 5' RACE reads, keeping one entry per CDR3 protein, no DNA. This repertoire includes 65,000 to 95,000 distinct CDR3 sequences. Sequenced material: naive CXCR3- CD8+ T cells from blood. Indicated subset: CD45RO-CCR7+CD27+CD95- naive CD8+ T cells lacking CXCR3 (TNR3-). These receptors were obtained from a human donor in good health. Some clones in this sample may be carry-over from other donors' samples.

This sequence joins TRBV29-1 and TRBJ1-3. In germline, CDR1 is SQVTM, CDR2 ANQGSEA. The CDR3 is made up of 17 amino acids. CDR3 residues: CSVEIYIPGPTADTIYF.

The chain is built from TRBV6-2 or TRBV6-3 and TRBJ2-7; checking the TCRdb D call of TRBD1 is not possible without DNA. From germline, CDR1 is MNHEY and CDR2 SVGEGT. This CDR3 has 12 amino acids. The CDR3 reads CASSPGSYEQYF.

The V call is TRBV6-5, the J call TRBJ2-5; TCRdb indicates TRBD2, and absent DNA this call remains unverified. The V gene's germline CDR1 is MNHEY and CDR2 SVGAGI. This CDR3 is built from 14 residues. Here the CDR3 reads CASSTSGSQETQYF.

The chain uses TRBV28 and TRBJ2-7; TCRdb picks TRBD1, but there is no DNA to check that call. Germline CDR1 and CDR2: MDHEN and SYDVKM. This CDR3 is 12 amino acids long. CDR3 amino acids: CASSLVGDEQYF.

The chain uses TRBV21-1 and TRBJ2-2; TCRdb's assignment of TRBD1 cannot be checked, as there is no DNA. TRBV21-1 is given as a pseudogene. The CDR3 consists of 17 residues. CDR3 protein: CASSQSLGTGYTGELFF.

The chain links TRBV5-5 to TRBJ1-1. The CDR3 sequence is 14 residues long. CDR1 is SGHKS, CDR2 YYEKEE, per germline (reference sequence). The CDR3 loop reads CASSLAGLGTEAFF.

This chain joins TRBV7-9 and TRBJ1-2; there is no DNA to check the TCRdb D call of TRBD1. Germline CDR1 is SEHNR and CDR2 is FQNEAQ (reference sequence). The CDR3 totals 15 residues. The CDR3 spells CASSSPGQGISGYTF.

The chain has TRBV18 and TRBJ2-7; the D gene TCRdb calls, TRBD1, cannot be checked with no DNA. The germline V gene encodes CDR1 KGHSH and CDR2 LQKENI. This CDR3 spans 14 amino acids. This CDR3 is CASSPRGPSYEQYF.

The genes are TRBV29-1 and TRBJ1-4; TCRdb selects TRBD1, and the lack of DNA leaves this call unchecked. The CDR3 has 13 amino acids. Germline CDR1 reads SQVTM; CDR2 reads ANQGSEA. The CDR3 protein is CSVGDRNNEKLFF.

The rearrangement uses TRBV14 and TRBJ2-1; TCRdb lists TRBD1, though no DNA is available to test this call. The CDR3 covers 14 residues. Germline V gene sequence: CDR1 SGHDN, CDR2 FVKESK. The chain's CDR3 is CASSLGQGYNEQFF.